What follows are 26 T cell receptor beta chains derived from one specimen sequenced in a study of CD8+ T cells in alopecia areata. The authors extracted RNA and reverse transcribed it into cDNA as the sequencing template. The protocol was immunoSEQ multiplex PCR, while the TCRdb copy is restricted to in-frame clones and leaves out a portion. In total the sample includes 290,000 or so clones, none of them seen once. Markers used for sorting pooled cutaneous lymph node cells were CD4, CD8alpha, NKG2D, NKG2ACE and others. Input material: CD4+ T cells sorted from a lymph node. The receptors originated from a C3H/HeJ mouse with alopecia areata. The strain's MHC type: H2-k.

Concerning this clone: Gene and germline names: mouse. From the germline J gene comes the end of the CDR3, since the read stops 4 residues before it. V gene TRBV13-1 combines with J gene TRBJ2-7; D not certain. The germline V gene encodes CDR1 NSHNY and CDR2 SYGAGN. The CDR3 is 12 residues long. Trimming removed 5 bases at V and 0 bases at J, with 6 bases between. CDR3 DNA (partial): TGTGCCAGCAGAACAAGCTCCTAT. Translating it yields CASRTSSY. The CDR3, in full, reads CASRTSSYEQYF.

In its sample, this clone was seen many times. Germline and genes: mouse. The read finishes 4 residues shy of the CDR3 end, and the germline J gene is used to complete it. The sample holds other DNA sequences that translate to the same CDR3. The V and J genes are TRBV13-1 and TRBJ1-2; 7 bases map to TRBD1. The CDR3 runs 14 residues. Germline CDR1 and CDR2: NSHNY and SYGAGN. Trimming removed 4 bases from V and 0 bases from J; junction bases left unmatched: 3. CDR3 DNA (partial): TGTGCCAGCAGTCCCGGGACAGCAAACTCC. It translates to CASSPGTANS. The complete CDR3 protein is CASSPGTANSDYTF.

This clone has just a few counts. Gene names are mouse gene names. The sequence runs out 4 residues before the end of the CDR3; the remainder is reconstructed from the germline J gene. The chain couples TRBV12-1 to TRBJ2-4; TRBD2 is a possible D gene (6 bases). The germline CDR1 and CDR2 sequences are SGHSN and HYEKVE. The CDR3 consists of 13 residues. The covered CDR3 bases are TGTGCCAGCTCTCTTCCGGGGGGAAAC. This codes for CASSLPGGN. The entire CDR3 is CASSLPGGNTLYF.

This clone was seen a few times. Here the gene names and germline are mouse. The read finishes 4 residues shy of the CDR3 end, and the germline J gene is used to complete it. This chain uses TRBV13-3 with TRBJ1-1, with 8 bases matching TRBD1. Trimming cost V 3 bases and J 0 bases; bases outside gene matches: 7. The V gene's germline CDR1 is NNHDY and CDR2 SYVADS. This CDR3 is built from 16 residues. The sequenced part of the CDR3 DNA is TGTGCCAGCAGTGGGCCCTTGGGACAGGCAAACACA. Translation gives CASSGPLGQANT. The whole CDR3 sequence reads CASSGPLGQANTEVFF.

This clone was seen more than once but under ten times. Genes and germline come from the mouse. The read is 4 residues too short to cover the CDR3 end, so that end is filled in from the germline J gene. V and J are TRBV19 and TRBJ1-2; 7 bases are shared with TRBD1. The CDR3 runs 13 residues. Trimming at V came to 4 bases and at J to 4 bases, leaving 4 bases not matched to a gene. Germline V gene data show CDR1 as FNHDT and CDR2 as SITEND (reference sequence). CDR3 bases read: TGTGCCAGCAGTTCGACAGGGACCTCC. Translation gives CASSSTGTS. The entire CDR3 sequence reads CASSSTGTSDYTF.

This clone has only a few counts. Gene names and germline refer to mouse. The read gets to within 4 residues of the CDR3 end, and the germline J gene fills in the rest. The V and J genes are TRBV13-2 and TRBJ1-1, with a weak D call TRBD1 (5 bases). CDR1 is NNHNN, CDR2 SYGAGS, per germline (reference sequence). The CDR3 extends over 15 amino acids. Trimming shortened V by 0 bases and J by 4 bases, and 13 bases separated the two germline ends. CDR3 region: CASGDAAGRGTEVFF. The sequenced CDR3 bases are TGTGCCAGCGGTGATGCGGCAGGGAGGGGCACA.

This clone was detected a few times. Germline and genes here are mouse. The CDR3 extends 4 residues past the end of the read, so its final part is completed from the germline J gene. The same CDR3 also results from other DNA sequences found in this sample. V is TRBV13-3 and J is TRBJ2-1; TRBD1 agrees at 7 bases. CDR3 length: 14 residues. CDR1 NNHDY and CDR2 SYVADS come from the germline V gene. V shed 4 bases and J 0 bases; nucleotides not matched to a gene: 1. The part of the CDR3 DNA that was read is TGTGCCAGCAGTAGGGACAGTAACTATGCT. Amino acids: CASSRDSNYA. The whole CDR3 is CASSRDSNYAEQFF.

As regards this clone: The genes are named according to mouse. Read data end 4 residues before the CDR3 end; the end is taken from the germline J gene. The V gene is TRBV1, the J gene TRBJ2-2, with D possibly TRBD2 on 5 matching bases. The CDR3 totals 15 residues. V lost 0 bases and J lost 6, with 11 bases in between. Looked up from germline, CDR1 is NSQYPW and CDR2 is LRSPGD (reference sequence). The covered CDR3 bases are TGCACCTGCAGTGCAGATACTGGAGGTGCCGGG. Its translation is CTCSADTGGAG. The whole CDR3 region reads CTCSADTGGAGQLYF.

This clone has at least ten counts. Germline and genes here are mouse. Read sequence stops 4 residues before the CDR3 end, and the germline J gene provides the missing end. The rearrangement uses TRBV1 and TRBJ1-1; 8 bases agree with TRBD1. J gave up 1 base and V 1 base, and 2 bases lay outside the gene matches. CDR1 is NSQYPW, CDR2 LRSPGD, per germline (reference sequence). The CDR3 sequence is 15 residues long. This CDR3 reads CTCSAGTGLNTEVFF. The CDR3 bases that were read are TGCACCTGCAGTGCAGGGACAGGGCTAAACACA. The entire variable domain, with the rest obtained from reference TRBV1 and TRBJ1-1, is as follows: VTLLEQNPRWRLVPRGQAVNLRCILKNSQYPWMSWYQQDLQKQLQWLFTLRSPGDKEVKSLPGADYLATRVTDTELRLQVANMSQGRTLYCTCSAGTGLNTEVFFGKGTRLTVV.

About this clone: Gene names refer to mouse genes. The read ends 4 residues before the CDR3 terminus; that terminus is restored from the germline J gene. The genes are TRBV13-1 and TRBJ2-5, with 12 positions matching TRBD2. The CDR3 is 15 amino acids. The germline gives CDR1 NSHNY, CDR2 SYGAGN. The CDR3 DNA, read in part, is TGTGCCAGCAGTGAAATGACTGGGGGGGCGGAC. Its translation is CASSEMTGGAD. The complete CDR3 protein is CASSEMTGGADTQYF.

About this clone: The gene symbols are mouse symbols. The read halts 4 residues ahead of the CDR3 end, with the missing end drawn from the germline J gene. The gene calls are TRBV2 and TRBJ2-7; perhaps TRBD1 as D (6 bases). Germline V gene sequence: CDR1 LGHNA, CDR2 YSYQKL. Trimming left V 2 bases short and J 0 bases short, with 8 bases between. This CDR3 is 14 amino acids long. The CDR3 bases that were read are TGTGCCAGCAGCCAACCAGGGGTCTCCTAT. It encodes CASSQPGVSY. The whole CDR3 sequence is CASSQPGVSYEQYF.

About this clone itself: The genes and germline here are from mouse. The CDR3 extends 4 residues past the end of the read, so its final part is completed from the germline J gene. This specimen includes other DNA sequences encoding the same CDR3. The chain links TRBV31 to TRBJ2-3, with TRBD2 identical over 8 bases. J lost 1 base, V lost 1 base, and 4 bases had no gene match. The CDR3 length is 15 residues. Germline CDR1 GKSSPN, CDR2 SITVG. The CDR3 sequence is CAWSPLGGGAETLYF. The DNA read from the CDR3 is TGTGCCTGGAGTCCCCTGGGGGGAGGTGCAGAA.

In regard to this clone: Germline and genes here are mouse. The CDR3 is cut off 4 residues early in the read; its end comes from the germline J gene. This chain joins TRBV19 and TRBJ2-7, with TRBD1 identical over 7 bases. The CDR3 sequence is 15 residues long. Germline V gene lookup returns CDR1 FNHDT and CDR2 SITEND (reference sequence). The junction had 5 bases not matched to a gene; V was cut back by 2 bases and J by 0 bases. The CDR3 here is CASSIQDRSSYEQYF. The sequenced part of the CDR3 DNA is TGTGCCAGCAGTATCCAGGACAGGAGCTCCTAT.

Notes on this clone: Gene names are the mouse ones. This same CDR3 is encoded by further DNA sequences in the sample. The CDR3 sequence is CASSQDRDTQYF. The sequenced part of the CDR3 DNA is TGTGCCAGCAGCCAAGATAGGGAC. This sequence joins TRBV2 and TRBJ2-5; D unclear. From the germline J gene comes the end of the CDR3, since the read stops 4 residues before it. Germline CDR1 is LGHNA and CDR2 is YSYQKL. The CDR3 runs 12 residues.

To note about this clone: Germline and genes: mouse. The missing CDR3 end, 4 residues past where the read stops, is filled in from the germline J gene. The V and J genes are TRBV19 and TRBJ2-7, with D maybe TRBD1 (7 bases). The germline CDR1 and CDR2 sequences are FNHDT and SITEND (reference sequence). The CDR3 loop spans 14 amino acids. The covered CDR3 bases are TGTGCCAGCAGTATAAAGGGGGCCCTATAT. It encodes CASSIKGALY. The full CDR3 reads CASSIKGALYEQYF.

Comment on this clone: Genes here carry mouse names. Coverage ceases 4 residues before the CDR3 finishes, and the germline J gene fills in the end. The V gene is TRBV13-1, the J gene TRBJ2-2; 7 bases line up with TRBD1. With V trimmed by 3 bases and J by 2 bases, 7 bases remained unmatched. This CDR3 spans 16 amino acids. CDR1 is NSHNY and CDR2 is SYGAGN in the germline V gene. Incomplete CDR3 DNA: TGTGCCAGCAGTGGTACAGGGGTGTGGAACACCGGG. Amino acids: CASSGTGVWNTG. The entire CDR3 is CASSGTGVWNTGQLYF.

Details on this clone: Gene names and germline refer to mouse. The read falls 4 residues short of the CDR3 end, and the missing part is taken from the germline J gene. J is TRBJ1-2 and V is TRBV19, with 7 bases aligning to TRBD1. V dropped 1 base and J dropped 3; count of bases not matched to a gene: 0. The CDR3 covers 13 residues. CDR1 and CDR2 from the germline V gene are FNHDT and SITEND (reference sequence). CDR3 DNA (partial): TGTGCCAGCAGTATAACAGGGGACTCC. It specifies CASSITGDS. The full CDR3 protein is CASSITGDSDYTF.

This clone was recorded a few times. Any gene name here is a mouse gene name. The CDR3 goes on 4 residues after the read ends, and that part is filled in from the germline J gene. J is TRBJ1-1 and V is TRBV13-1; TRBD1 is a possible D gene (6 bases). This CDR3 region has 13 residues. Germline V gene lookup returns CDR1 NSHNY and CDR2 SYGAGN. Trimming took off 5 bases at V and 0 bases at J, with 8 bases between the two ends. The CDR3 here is CASRGHPNTEVFF. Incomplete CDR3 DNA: TGTGCCAGCAGGGGACATCCAAACACA.

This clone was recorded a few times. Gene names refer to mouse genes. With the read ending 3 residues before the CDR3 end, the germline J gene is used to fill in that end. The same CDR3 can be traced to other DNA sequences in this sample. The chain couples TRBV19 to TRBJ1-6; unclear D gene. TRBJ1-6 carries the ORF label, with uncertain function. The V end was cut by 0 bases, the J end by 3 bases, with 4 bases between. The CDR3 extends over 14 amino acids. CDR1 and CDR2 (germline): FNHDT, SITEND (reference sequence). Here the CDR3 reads CASSIVSYNSPLYF. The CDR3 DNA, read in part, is TGTGCCAGCAGTATAGTCAGCTATAATTCGCCC.

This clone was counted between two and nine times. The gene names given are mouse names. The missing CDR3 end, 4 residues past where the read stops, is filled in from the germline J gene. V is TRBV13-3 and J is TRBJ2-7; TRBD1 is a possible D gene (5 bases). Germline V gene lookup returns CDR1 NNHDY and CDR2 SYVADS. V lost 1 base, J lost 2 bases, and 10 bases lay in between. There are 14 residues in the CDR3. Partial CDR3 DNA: TGTGCCAGCAGTGATATGACAGTCCCCTAT. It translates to CASSDMTVPY. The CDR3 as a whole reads CASSDMTVPYEQYF.

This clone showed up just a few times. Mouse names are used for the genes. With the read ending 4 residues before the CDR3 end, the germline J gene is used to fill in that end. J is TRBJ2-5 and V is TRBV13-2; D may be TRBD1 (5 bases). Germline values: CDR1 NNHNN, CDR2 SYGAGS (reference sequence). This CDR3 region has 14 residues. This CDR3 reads CASGDQDREDTQYF. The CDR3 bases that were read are TGTGCCAGCGGTGATCAAGACAGAGAAGAC.

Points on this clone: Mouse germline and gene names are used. The CDR3 bases that were read are TGTGCCAGCAGTGCCTCAGGGAGAGAC. Translated, it gives CASSASGRD. The whole CDR3 region reads CASSASGRDTQYF. The V gene is TRBV13-1, the J gene TRBJ2-5; weak D call: TRBD1 (5 bases). The missing CDR3 end, 4 residues past where the read stops, is filled in from the germline J gene. The CDR3 has 13 amino acids. The germline gives CDR1 NSHNY, CDR2 SYGAGN.

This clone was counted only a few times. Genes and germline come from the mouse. CDR3 sequence: CASSHGQENTGQLYF. The sequenced part of the CDR3 DNA is TGTGCCAGCAGCCATGGACAGGAGAACACCGGG. This rearrangement joins TRBV5 to TRBJ2-2, with 7 bases matching TRBD1. The read terminates 4 residues ahead of where the CDR3 ends, so the germline J gene completes it. The CDR3 extends over 15 amino acids. In germline, CDR1 is LGHNA, CDR2 YNLKQL (reference sequence). V was pared by 3 bases and J by 2 bases, with 3 bases of the junction left unmatched.

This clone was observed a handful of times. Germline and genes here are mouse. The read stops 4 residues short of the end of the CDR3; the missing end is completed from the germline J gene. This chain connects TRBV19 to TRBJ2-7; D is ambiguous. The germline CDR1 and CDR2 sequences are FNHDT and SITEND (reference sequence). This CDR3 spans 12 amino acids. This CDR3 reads CASSMSQYEQYF. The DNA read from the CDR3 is TGTGCCAGCAGTATGAGTCAGTAT.

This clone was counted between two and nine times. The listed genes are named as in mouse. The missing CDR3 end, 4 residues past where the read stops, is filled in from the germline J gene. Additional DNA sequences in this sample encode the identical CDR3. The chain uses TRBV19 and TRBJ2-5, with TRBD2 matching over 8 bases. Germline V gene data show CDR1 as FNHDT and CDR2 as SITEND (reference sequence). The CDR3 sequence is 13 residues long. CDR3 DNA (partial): TGTGCCAGCAGTATCTGGGGGGAAGAC. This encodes CASSIWGED. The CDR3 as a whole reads CASSIWGEDTQYF.

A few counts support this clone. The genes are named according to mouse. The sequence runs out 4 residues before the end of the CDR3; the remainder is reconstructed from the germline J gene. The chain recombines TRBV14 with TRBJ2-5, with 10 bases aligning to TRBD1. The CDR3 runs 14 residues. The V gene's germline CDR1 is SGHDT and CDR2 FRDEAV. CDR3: CASRRTGGGDTQYF. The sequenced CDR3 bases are TGTGCCAGCAGGCGGACAGGGGGTGGAGAC.